Below, 5 T cell receptor beta chains from the same sample are listed, as sequenced in a study of T cell responses to AZD1222 COVID-19 vaccine. Clones were read by immunoSEQ multiplex PCR, and TCRdb kept only the in-frame ones, dropping some. The repertoire includes about 94,000 clones, roughly 85% of them detected once, and 4.5% sits in the top ten. The sample in question was peripheral blood, obtained 28 days after the second AZD1222 dose. All receptors come from an adult who received the AZD1222 COVID-19 vaccine.

To note about this clone: The same CDR3 is also encoded by other DNA sequences in this sample. The rearrangement uses TRBV5-1 and TRBJ2-2; a weak D match, TRBD1 (5 bases). This CDR3 is built from 15 residues. The germline V gene encodes CDR1 SGHRS and CDR2 YFSETQ. The germline V and J ends were trimmed by 7 bases and 1 base, with 14 bases remaining between them. CDR3 bases: TGCGCCAGCTCCTTGACAGCCCTGAACACCGGGGAGCTGTTTTTT. Translating it yields CASSLTALNTGELFF.

This clone was recorded once. V and J are TRBV19 and TRBJ1-2; D is undetermined. The CDR3 has 13 amino acids. Germline lookup yields CDR1 LNHDA and CDR2 SQIVND (reference sequence). V dropped 3 bases and J dropped 7 bases, with 12 bases sitting between them. The CDR3: CASSIVDLGGYTF. DNA for the CDR3: TGTGCCAGTAGTATCGTAGACCTCGGTGGCTACACCTTC.

In this sample, this clone turned up a few times. The chain joins TRBV10-2 to TRBJ1-3; D gene unclear. The CDR3 extends over 18 amino acids. From germline, CDR1 is WSHSY and CDR2 SAAADI. Trimming removed 5 bases at V and 0 bases at J, with 20 bases between. Here the CDR3 reads CASSTRVGLTGSGNTIYF. DNA of the CDR3: TGCGCCAGCAGTACCCGGGTGGGCCTGACCGGCTCTGGAAACACCATATATTTT.

This chain's CDR3 is CASSQGGGANNEQFF. The CDR3 DNA reads TGTGCCAGCAGCCAAGGCGGGGGGGCTAACAATGAGCAGTTCTTC. The J gene is TRBJ2-1, the V gene TRBV3-1 (or the pseudogene TRBV3-2); 9 nucleotides agree with TRBD2. Per germline, CDR1 LGHDT and CDR2 YNNKEL (reference sequence). This CDR3 is built from 15 residues. V lost 1 base, J lost 5 bases, and 3 bases stayed unmatched.

The chain combines TRBV28 with TRBJ2-7; 7 bases fit TRBD2. The junction had 1 base not matched to a gene; V was cut back by 2 bases and J by 0 bases. The germline V gene has CDR1 MDHEN and CDR2 SYDVKM. This CDR3 is 14 amino acids long. The CDR3 spells CASSLSGASYEQYF. The CDR3 DNA sequence: TGTGCCAGCAGTTTAAGCGGGGCCTCCTACGAGCAGTACTTC.